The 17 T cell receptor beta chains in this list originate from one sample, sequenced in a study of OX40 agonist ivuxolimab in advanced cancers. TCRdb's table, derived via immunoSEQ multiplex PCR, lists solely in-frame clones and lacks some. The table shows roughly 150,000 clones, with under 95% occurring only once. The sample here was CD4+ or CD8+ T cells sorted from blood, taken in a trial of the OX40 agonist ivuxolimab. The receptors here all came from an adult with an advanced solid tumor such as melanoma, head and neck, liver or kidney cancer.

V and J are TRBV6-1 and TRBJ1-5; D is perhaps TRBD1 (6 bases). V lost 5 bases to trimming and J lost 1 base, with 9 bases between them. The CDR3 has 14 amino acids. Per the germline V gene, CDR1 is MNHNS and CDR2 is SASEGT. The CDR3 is CASSLQGSNQPQHF. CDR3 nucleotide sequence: TGTGCCAGCAGTTTGCAGGGGAGCAATCAGCCCCAGCATTTT.

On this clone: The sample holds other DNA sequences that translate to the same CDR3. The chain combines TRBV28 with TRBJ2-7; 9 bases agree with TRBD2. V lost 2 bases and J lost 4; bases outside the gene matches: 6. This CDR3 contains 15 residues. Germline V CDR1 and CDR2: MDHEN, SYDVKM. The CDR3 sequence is CASSLGASGTYEQYF. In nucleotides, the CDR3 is TGTGCCAGCAGTTTAGGGGCTAGCGGGACTTACGAGCAGTACTTC.

CDR3 protein: CASSPRLDNREQFF. The CDR3 coding sequence is TGTGCCAGCAGCCCAAGACTCGACAACAGGGAGCAGTTCTTC. This sequence joins TRBV11-2 and TRBJ2-1; tentative D call: TRBD1 (5 bases). The germline V gene encodes CDR1 SGHAT and CDR2 FQNNGV. With 5 bases removed from V and 10 bases from J, the gap between germline ends came to 18 bases. The CDR3 covers 14 residues.

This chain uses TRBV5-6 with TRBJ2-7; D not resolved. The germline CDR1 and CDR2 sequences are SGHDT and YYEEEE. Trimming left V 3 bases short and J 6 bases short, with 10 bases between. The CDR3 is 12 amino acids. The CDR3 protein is CASSYERFEQYF. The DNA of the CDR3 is TGTGCCAGCAGCTATGAACGTTTCGAGCAGTACTTC. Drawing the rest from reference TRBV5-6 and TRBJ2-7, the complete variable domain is DAGVTQSPTHLIKTRGQQVTLRCSPKSGHDTVSWYQQALGQGPQFIFQYYEEEERQRGNFPDRFSGHQFPNYSSELNVNALLLGDSALYLCASSYERFEQYFGPGTRLTVT.

In nucleotides, the CDR3 is TGTGCCAGCAGCTTAGTCGGGCAGGGGGCGACCGCGGCTTCACCCCTCCACTTT. The encoded protein is CASSLVGQGATAASPLHF. V and J are TRBV11-2 and TRBJ1-6; 8 bases align to TRBD1. The CDR3 runs 18 residues. V dropped 1 base and J dropped 9; count of bases not matched to a gene: 14. Per the germline V gene, CDR1 is SGHAT and CDR2 is FQNNGV.

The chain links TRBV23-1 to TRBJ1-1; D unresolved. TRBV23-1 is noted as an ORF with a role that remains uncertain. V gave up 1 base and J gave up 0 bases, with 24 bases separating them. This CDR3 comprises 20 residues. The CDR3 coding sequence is TGCGCCAGCAGTCAATTAGGGAGACCCGGAACAGTGATCATGAACACTGAAGCTTTCTTT. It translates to CASSQLGRPGTVIMNTEAFF.

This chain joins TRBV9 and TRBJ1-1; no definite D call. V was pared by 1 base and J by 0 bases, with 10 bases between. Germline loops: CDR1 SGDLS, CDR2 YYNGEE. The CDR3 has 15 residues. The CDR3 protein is CASSVWPAMNTEAFF. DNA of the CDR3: TGTGCCAGCAGCGTATGGCCCGCGATGAACACTGAAGCTTTCTTT.

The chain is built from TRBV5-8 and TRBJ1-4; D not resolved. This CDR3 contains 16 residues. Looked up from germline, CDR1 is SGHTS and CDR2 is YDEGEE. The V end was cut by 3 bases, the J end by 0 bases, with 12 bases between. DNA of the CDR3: TGTGCCAGCAGCTCCCCGGTCGGGTCAACTAATGAAAAACTGTTTTTT. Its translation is CASSSPVGSTNEKLFF.

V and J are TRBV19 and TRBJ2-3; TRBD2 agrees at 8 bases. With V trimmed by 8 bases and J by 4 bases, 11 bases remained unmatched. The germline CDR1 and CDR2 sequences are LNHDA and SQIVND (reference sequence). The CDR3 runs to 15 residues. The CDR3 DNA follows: TGTGCCAGTGGCCGGGGCGCGGGAGGTGCAGATACGCAGTATTTT. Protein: CASGRGAGGADTQYF.

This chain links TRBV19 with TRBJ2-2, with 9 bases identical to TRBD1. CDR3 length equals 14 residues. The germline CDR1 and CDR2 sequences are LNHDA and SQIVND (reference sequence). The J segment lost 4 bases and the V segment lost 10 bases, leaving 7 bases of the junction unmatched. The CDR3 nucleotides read TGTGCCACAAACAGGGGGCGCGCCACCGGGGAGCTGTTTTTT. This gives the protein CATNRGRATGELFF.

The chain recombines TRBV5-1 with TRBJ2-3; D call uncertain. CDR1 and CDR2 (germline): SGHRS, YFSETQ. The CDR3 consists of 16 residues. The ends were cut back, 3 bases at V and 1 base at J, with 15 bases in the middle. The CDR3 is CASSSYRPAGTDTQYF. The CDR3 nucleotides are TGCGCCAGCAGCTCCTACCGACCGGCGGGCACAGATACGCAGTATTTT. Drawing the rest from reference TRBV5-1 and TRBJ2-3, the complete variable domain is KAGVTQTPRYLIKTRGQQVTLSCSPISGHRSVSWYQQTPGQGLQFLFEYFSETQRNKGNFPGRFSGRQFSNSRSEMNVSTLELGDSALYLCASSSYRPAGTDTQYFGPGTRLTVL.

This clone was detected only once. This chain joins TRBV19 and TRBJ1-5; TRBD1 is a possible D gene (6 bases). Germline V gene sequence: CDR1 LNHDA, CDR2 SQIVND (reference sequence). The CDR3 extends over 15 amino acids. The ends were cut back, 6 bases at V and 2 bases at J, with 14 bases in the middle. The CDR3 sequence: CASSLDSPRNQPQHF. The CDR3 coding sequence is TGTGCCAGTAGCCTGGACAGCCCGCGCAATCAGCCCCAGCATTTT.

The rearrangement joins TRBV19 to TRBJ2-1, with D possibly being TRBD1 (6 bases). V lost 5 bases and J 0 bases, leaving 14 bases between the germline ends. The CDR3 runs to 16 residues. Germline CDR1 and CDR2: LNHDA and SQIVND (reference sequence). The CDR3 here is CASSPRQGSSYNEQFF. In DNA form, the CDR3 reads TGTGCCAGTAGTCCGCGCCAGGGGAGCTCCTACAATGAGCAGTTCTTC.

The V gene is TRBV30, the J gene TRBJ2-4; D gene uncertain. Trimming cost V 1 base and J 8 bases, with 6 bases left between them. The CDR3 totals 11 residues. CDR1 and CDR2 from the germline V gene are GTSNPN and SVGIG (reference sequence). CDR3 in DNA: TGTGCCTGGAGTGGGAGTGACATTCAGTACTTC. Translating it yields CAWSGSDIQYF.

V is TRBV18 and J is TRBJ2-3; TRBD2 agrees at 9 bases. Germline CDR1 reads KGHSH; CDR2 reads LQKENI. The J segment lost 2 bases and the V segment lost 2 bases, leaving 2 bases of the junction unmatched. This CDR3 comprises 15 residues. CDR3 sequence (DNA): TGTGCCAGCTCACCAGCGGGGGGGATCACAGATACGCAGTATTTT. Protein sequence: CASSPAGGITDTQYF.

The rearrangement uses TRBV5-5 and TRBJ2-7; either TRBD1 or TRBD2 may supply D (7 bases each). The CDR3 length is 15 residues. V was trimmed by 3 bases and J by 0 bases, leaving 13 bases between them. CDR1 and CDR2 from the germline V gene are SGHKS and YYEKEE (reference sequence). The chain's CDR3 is CASSSTGTNSYEQYF. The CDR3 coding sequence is TGTGCCAGCAGCTCGACAGGGACTAACTCCTACGAGCAGTACTTC.

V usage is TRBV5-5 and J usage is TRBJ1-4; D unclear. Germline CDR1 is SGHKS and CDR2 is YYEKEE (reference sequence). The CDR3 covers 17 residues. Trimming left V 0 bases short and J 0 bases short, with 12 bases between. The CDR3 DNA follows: TGTGCCAGCAGCTTGGTAGGAACTGGGACAACTAATGAAAAACTGTTTTTT. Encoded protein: CASSLVGTGTTNEKLFF.